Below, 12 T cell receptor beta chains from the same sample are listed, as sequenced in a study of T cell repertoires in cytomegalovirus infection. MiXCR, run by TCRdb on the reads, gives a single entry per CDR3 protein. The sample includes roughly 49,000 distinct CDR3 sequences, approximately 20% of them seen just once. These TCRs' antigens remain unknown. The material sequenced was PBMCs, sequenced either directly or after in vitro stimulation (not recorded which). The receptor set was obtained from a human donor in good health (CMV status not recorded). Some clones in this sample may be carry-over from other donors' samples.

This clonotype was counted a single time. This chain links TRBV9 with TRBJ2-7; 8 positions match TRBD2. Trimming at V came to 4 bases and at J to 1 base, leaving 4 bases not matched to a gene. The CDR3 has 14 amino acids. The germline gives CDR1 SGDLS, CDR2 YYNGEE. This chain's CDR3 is CASSPGGTSYEQYF. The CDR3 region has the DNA TGTGCCAGCAGCCCGGGGGGGACGTCCTACGAGCAGTACTTC.

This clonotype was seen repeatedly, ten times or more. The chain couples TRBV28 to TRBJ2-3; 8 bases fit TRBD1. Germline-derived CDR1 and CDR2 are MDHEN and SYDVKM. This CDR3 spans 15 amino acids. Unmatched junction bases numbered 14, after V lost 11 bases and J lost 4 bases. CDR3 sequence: CAAWGSGGLPDTQYF. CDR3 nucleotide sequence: TGTGCCGCCTGGGGATCAGGGGGCCTCCCAGATACGCAGTATTTT. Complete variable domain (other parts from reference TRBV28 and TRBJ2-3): DVKVTQSSRYLVKRTGEKVFLECVQDMDHENMFWYRQDPGLGLRLIYFSYDVKMKEKGDIPEGYSVSREKKERFSLILESASTNQTSMYLCAAWGSGGLPDTQYFGPGTRLTVL.

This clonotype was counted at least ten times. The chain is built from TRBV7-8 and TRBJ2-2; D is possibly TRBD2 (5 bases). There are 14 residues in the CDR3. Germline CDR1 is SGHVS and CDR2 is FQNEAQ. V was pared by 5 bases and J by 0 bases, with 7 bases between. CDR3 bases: TGTGCCAGCAGCCTCGGGGCGAACACCGGGGAGCTGTTTTTT. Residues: CASSLGANTGELFF.

The CDR3: CASSLGNGARLNEKLFF. The CDR3 DNA reads TGTGCCAGCAGCTTGGGCAATGGGGCGCGTCTTAATGAAAAACTGTTTTTT. The genes are TRBV7-2 and TRBJ1-4, with TRBD1 as a possible D gene (5 bases). Germline lookup yields CDR1 SGHTA and CDR2 FQGNSA. The CDR3 covers 17 residues. Trimming took 3 bases from V and 4 from J, leaving 18 bases between them.

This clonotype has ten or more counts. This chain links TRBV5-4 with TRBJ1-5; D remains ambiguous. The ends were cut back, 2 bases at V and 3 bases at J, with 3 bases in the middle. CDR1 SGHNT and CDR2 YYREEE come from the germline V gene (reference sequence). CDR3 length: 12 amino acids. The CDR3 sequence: CASSLNNQPQHF. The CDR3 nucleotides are TGTGCCAGCAGCTTAAACAATCAGCCCCAGCATTTT.

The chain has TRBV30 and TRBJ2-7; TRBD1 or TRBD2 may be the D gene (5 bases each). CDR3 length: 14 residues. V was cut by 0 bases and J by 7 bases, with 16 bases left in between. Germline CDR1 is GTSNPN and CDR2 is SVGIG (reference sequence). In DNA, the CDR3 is TGTGCCTGGAGTGTGCCGGGACCTCTCGGGGAGCAGTACTTC. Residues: CAWSVPGPLGEQYF.

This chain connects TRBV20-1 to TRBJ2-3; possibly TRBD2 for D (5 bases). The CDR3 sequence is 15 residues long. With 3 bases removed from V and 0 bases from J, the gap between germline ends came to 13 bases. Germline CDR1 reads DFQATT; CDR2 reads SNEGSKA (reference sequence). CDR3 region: CSASGLAGSTDTQYF. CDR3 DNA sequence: TGCAGTGCTAGTGGGCTAGCTGGTAGCACAGATACGCAGTATTTT.

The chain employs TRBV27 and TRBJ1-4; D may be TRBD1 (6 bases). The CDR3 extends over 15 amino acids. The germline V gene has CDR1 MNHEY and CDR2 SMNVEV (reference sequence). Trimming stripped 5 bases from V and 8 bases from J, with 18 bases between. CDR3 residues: CASSPWARGMEKLFF. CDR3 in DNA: TGTGCCAGCAGTCCATGGGCCAGGGGTATGGAAAAACTGTTTTTT. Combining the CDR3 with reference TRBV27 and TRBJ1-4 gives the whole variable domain EAQVTQNPRYLITVTGKKLTVTCSQNMNHEYMSWYRQDPGLGLRQIYYSMNVEVTDKGDVPEGYKVSRKEKRNFPLILESPSPNQTSLYFCASSPWARGMEKLFFGSGTQLSVL.

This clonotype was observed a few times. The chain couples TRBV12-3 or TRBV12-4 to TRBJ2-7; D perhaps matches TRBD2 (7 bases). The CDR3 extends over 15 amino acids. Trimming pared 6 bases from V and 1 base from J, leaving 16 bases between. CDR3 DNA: TGTGCCAGCAGCCCGGGGGGCGGGGGTTCCTACGAGCAGTACTTC. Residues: CASSPGGGGSYEQYF.

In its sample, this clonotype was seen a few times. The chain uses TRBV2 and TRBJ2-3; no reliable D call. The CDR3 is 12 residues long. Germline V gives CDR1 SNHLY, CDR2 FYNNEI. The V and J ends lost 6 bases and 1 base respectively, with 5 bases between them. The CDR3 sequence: CASRTGTDTQYF. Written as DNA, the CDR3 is TGTGCCAGCAGAACAGGCACAGATACGCAGTATTTT.

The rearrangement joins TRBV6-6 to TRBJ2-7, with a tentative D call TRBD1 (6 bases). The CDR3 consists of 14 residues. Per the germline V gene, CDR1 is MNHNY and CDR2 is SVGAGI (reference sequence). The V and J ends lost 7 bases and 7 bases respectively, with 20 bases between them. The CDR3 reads CASNQLGTGTEQYF. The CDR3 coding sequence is TGTGCCAGCAACCAGTTGGGAACCGGGACAGAGCAGTACTTC.

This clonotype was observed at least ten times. Written as DNA, the CDR3 is TGCAGTGCTACTACCGGGACAGGGGCCTACGAGCAGTACTTC. Translating gives CSATTGTGAYEQYF. The V and J genes are TRBV20-1 and TRBJ2-7; TRBD1 agrees at 10 bases. The ends lost 4 bases at V and 2 bases at J; junction bases unmatched: 5. CDR1 DFQATT and CDR2 SNEGSKA come from the germline V gene (reference sequence). The CDR3 is made up of 14 amino acids.